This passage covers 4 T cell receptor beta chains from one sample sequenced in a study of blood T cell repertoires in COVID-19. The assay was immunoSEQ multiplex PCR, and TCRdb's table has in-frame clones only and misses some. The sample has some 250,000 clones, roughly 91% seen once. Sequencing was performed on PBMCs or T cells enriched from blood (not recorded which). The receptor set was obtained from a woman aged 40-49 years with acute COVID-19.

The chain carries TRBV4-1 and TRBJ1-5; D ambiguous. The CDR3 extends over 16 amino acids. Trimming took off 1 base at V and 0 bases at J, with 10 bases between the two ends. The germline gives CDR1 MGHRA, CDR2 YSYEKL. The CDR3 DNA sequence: TGCGCCAGCAGCCAAGTGAAGGACTATAGCAATCAGCCCCAGCATTTT. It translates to CASSQVKDYSNQPQHF.

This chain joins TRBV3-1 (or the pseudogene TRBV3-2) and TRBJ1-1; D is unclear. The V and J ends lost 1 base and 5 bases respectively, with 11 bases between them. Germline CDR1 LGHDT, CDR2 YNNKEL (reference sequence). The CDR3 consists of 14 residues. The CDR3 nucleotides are TGTGCCAGCAGCCAAGGGGAGAGTGGGACTGAAGCTTTCTTT. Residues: CASSQGESGTEAFF.

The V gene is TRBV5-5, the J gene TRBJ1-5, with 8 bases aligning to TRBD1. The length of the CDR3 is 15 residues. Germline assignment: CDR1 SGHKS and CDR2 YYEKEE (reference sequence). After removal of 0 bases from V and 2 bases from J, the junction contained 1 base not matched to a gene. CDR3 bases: TGTGCCAGCAGCTTGGAGGGACAGGGCAATCAGCCCCAGCATTTT. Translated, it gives CASSLEGQGNQPQHF.

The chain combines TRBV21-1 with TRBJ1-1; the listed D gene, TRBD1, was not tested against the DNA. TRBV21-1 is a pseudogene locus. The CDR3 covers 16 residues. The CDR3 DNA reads TGTGCCAGCAGCAAAGGGCCAGGGGGTTTGAACACTGAAGCTTTCTTT. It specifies CASSKGPGGLNTEAFF.